These T cell receptor beta chains were read from a single sample in a study of PD-1 blockade in classical Hodgkin lymphoma. Libraries were prepared by immunoSEQ multiplex PCR; TCRdb keeps only in-frame clonotypes and omits some of them. The sample contains more than 140,000 clones, about 78% of which appear only once. Sequenced material: peripheral blood mononuclear cells (PBMCs), taken before the second cycle of nivolumab. Receptor source: a human donor with classical Hodgkin lymphoma. Both conserved end residues are trimmed from each CDR3. Each record gives: V gene, J gene, CDR3 protein.

V gene: TRBV7-9; J gene: TRBJ1-2; CDR3 protein: ASSLGGRPYGYT
V gene: TRBV7-7; J gene: TRBJ2-2; CDR3 protein: ASSLGRGRGNTGELF
V gene: TRBV7-3; J gene: TRBJ2-1; CDR3 protein: ASSLISGEYNEQF
V gene: TRBV29-1; J gene: TRBJ1-2; CDR3 protein: SVTPDSASYGYT
V gene: TRBV11-2; J gene: TRBJ1-4; CDR3 protein: ASSLEASGRLF
V gene: TRBV28; J gene: TRBJ1-3; CDR3 protein: ASSLYTLSSGNTIY
V gene: TRBV19; J gene: TRBJ1-5; CDR3 protein: ASSAQGIGNQPQH
V gene: TRBV6-6; J gene: TRBJ2-5; CDR3 protein: ASSPGPQETQY
V gene: TRBV19; J gene: TRBJ2-3; CDR3 protein: ASSIVARDTDTQY
V gene: TRBV9; J gene: TRBJ2-3; CDR3 protein: ASSVEARRPSSTDTQY
V gene: TRBV9; J gene: TRBJ1-2; CDR3 protein: ASSVVPPRGRGGYT
V gene: TRBV6-1; J gene: TRBJ1-2; CDR3 protein: ASSEMQGSKSYGYT
V gene: TRBV6-5; J gene: TRBJ2-4; CDR3 protein: ASSWMNIQY
V gene: TRBV7-7; J gene: TRBJ2-5; CDR3 protein: ASSIDSTYQETQY
V gene: TRBV18; J gene: TRBJ2-4; CDR3 protein: ASSPSGILSKNIQY
V gene: TRBV4-3; J gene: TRBJ2-1; CDR3 protein: ASSQETHNEQF
V gene: TRBV6-6; J gene: TRBJ1-1; CDR3 protein: ASSPQRVDTEAF
V gene: TRBV5-4; J gene: TRBJ2-1; CDR3 protein: ASIGAGASYNEQF
V gene: TRBV19; J gene: TRBJ2-3; CDR3 protein: ASSIGQGSDTQY
V gene: TRBV5-1; J gene: TRBJ2-3; CDR3 protein: ASSFGTTSDTQY
V gene: TRBV6-5; J gene: TRBJ1-1; CDR3 protein: ASSYSTTGARSEAF
V gene: TRBV27; J gene: TRBJ2-1; CDR3 protein: ASSLSRDYNEQF
V gene: TRBV27; J gene: TRBJ2-7; CDR3 protein: ASSQVDDRGEQY
V gene: TRBV7-2; J gene: TRBJ1-2; CDR3 protein: ASSLRTDLYGYT
V gene: TRBV10-3; J gene: TRBJ2-5; CDR3 protein: AISDSRGQETQY
V gene: TRBV5-6; J gene: TRBJ1-1; CDR3 protein: ASSLDRQGGPGTEAF
V gene: TRBV15; J gene: TRBJ2-7; CDR3 protein: ATSRDYYETGVYEQY
V gene: TRBV7-3; J gene: TRBJ1-2; CDR3 protein: ASSLSGQGGGYT
V gene: TRBV19; J gene: TRBJ1-4; CDR3 protein: ASSRAPNEKLF
V gene: TRBV9; J gene: TRBJ2-3; CDR3 protein: ASSGPNKLAGVTDTQY
V gene: TRBV5-3; J gene: TRBJ1-2; CDR3 protein: ASNDRGQDGYT
V gene: TRBV4-2; J gene: TRBJ1-2; CDR3 protein: ASSLSQSGTGVSGYT
V gene: TRBV5-1; J gene: TRBJ2-2; CDR3 protein: ASSPDQGATGELF
V gene: TRBV7-9; J gene: TRBJ1-3; CDR3 protein: ASSLRGTGRGNTIY
V gene: TRBV7-3; J gene: TRBJ2-1; CDR3 protein: ASSLRGTSGSRYNEQF
V gene: TRBV7-6; J gene: TRBJ2-1; CDR3 protein: ASSQGGGHTYNEQF
V gene: TRBV18; J gene: TRBJ2-5; CDR3 protein: ASSPPADQETQY
V gene: TRBV7-6; J gene: TRBJ2-7; CDR3 protein: ASRRRPGQGRDSYEQY
V gene: TRBV6-5; J gene: TRBJ2-5; CDR3 protein: ASSPPGQGVETQY
V gene: TRBV5-1; J gene: TRBJ1-1; CDR3 protein: ASSPPRDNTEAF
V gene: TRBV11-3; J gene: TRBJ2-6; CDR3 protein: ASSLDGTGANVLT
V gene: TRBV6-4; J gene: TRBJ2-7; CDR3 protein: ASTRLAANYEQY
V gene: TRBV19; J gene: TRBJ1-3; CDR3 protein: ASSRQLSSGNTIY
V gene: TRBV6-5; J gene: TRBJ2-2; CDR3 protein: ASSYYPGGAGELF